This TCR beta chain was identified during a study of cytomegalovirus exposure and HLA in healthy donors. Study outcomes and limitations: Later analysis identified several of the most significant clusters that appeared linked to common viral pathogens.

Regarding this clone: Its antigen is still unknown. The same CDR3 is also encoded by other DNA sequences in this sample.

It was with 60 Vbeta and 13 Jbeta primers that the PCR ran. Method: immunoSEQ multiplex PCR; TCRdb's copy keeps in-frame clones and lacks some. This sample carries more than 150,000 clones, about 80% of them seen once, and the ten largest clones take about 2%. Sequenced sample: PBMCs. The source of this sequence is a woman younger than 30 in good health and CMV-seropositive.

The CDR3, as DNA: TGTGCCAGCAGCTTAGATGGGGGGATCTATGGCTACACCTTC. Its translation: CASSLDGGIYGYTF. The chain links TRBV7-9 to TRBJ1-2; a weak D match, TRBD1 (5 bases). CDR1 is SEHNR and CDR2 is FQNEAQ in the germline V gene (reference sequence). The CDR3 extends over 14 amino acids. Trimming shortened V by 1 base and J by 4 bases, and 10 bases separated the two germline ends.